The entry below gives a single T cell receptor beta chain sequence along with its context. What it recognizes is unknown. This specimen comes from a study of blood T cells in healthy people across ages. Study observations and caveats: A roughly linear fall in TCR beta diversity per million T cells was seen with increasing age. The study found more naive CD4+ cells and higher diversity in long-lived than aged donors.

CDR3 length: 14 amino acids. CDR1 is MDHEN, CDR2 SYDVKM, per germline. Between the trimmed V and J ends, which lost 5 bases and 4 bases, there was a span of 14 bases. Next came a second PCR, run for about 7 to 12 cycles, which used a sample-barcoded 5' primer along with a J-beta primer mix. A single record per CDR3 protein comes from TCRdb applying MiXCR to the 5' RACE reads. Of roughly 800,000 distinct CDR3 sequences listed, 53% were seen once; the top ten hold approximately 40%. Extraction of total RNA produced a minimum of 6 micrograms from each sample. The sequence was obtained from a man aged 80 or over in good health. The rearrangement uses TRBV28 and TRBJ1-2; no firm D call. The sample consisted of blood. As DNA, the CDR3 is TGTGCCAGCAGTCCTAGGACGATATCCTATGGCTACACCTTC. Protein product: CASSPRTISYGYTF.